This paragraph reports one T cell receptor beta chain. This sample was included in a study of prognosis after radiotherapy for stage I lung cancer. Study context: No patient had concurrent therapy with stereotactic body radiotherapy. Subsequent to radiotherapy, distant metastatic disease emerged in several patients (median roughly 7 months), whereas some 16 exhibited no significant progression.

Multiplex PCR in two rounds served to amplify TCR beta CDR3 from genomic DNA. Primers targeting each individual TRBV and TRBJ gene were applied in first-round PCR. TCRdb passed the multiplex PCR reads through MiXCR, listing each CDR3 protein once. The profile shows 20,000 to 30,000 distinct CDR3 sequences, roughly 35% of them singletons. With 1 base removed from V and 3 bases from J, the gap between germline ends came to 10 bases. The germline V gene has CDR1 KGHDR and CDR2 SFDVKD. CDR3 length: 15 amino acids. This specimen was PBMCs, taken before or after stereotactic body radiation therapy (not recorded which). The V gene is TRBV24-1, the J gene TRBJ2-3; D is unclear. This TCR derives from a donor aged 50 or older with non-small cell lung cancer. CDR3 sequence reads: CATSDLGFGTDTQYF. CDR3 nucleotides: TGTGCCACCAGTGATTTAGGCTTCGGGACAGATACGCAGTATTTT.